The entry that follows covers one T cell receptor beta chain sequence. These data belong to a study of blood T cell repertoires in COVID-19. About the study: Specimens from acute and convalescent COVID-19 originated in the United States, Italy and Spain.

As handled by the study authors: How many nucleated cells were present was estimated from reference gene primer amplification. Assay: immunoSEQ multiplex PCR; the TCRdb copy retains only in-frame clones and omits some. V, J and clone size are taken as reported in that table, and D and trimming were inferred from the DNA itself. The top ten clones hold 3% to 4% of a sample with fewer than 130,000 clones, 88% of them seen once. The CDR3 spans 15 residues. V gave up 5 bases and J gave up 4 bases; unmatched junction bases: 7. Germline loops: CDR1 LNHDA, CDR2 SQIVND (reference sequence). The sequenced sample was peripheral blood. J is TRBJ1-1 and V is TRBV19; TRBD1 matches 10 bases. The receptor comes from a woman aged 50 to 65 with acute or convalescent COVID-19. The CDR3 spells CASSLRQGAGTEAFF. The CDR3 DNA reads as TGTGCCAGTAGTCTCCGACAGGGGGCAGGCACTGAAGCTTTCTTT.